This TCR beta chain comes out of a study of CD8+ T cells in alopecia areata. Overall study context: At a dose of 5 to 10 mg twice daily, oral tofacitinib was given to treated patients.

As the sequencing template, cDNA was produced by extracting RNA and reverse transcribing it. Produced via immunoSEQ multiplex PCR; TCRdb's table is partial and in-frame only. The table shows some 220,000 clones, with about 57% occurring only once. Treatment of the sample: oral pan-JAK inhibitor, 5-10 mg twice daily. This clone was counted at least ten times. The sequences come from CD4+ T cells sorted from blood, collected at week 4, from a patient treated with tofacitinib. The TCR sequence derives from a human donor with alopecia areata.

CDR3 in amino acids: CASYGQMFTEAFF. CDR3 sequence (DNA): TGTGCCAGCTACGGACAGATGTTCACTGAAGCTTTCTTT. The chain employs TRBV2 and TRBJ1-1, with a tentative D call TRBD1 (6 bases). Trimming cost V 8 bases and J 4 bases, with 14 bases left between them. The CDR3 is 13 amino acids. Germline V lookup: CDR1 SNHLY, CDR2 FYNNEI.